Below, one T cell receptor beta chain is given with its context. Its antigen is unknown. This entry belongs to a study of beta chain features in type 1 diabetes. Expressed TCRB transcripts were sequenced, since all the RNA that had been isolated was reverse transcribed. Sequencing of naive, central memory and regulatory T cell samples gave an average of about 3.9 million reads. Data came from immunoSEQ multiplex PCR; TCRdb stores just in-frame clones and leaves some out. The sample carries over 150,000 clones, about 8.5% recorded once. Study-wide points: Type 1 diabetes patients had fewer VDJ junction insertions and more deletions.

The V gene's germline CDR1 is SGHTA and CDR2 FQGNSA. The CDR3 loop spans 15 amino acids. V dropped 5 bases and J dropped 1; count of bases not matched to a gene: 6. The specimen was central memory CD4+ T cells from blood. The rearrangement links TRBV7-2 to TRBJ1-1, with 8 bases lining up with TRBD1. This sequence was found in a man between 18 and 29 years old in good health. CDR3 in DNA: TGTGCCAGCAGCCTGCTACAGGGGGAGAACACTGAAGCTTTCTTT. The encoded protein is CASSLLQGENTEAFF.